Included here is one T cell receptor beta chain sequence, with context. CDR1 is SGHRS, CDR2 YFSETQ, per germline. V trimming: 2 bases; J trimming: 7 bases; junction bases outside the gene matches: 4. This CDR3 comprises 14 residues. A second PCR, run for about 7 to 11 cycles, used a sample-barcoded 5' primer plus a J-beta primer mix. MiXCR, applied by TCRdb to the 5' RACE reads, yields one record per CDR3 protein. The sample records around 900,000 distinct CDR3 sequences, roughly half being singletons. These data belong to a study of blood T cells in healthy people across ages. The rearrangement links TRBV5-1 to TRBJ1-2; TRBD1 aligns across 11 bases. Material: blood. This sequence was found in a woman aged 60-75 years in good health. The CDR3: CASSFGQGAFGYTF. CDR3 sequence (DNA): TGCGCCAGCAGCTTTGGACAGGGGGCTTTTGGCTACACCTTC.